This paragraph reports one T cell receptor (beta chain). Its antigen has not been determined. No clone much larger than this one lies a single base away; base qualities are absent. This specimen comes from a study of blood T cell repertoires in COVID-19 (dated by TCRdb to about 2020). Regarding the research as a whole: Samples covering the acute and convalescent phases of COVID-19 were provided by collaborators in the United States, Italy and Spain. The samples were drawn from the first 160 participants of the ongoing ImmuneRACE study and from over a thousand subjects provided by 6 global collaborators. Deeply sampled blood TCRbeta repertoires from subjects exposed to, actively infected with, or recovered from COVID-19 were included in the dataset. Where available, HLA class I and class II types were taken from metadata supplied by the sample provider and were not determined by assay-based typing. The material from the prospective study consisted of cDNA or gDNA derived from T cells, B-cell-depleted T cells, or PBMCs. The repertoires were made available in a free public database intended to serve as a resource for research on the immune response to SARS-CoV-2. A de-identified subject ID, COVID-19 status, age in years and sex were almost always included in the sample metadata. Beyond this particular receptor, the publication reports: The quantity of clinical and demographic metadata differed by source and by participant and was supplied without curation.

TCRbeta CDR3 regions were amplified from genomic DNA by means of the immunoSEQ Assay, a bias-controlled multiplex PCR. The authors' pipeline ran thus. The number of nucleated cells in each sample was estimated from the amplification of reference gene primers within the assay. Sequence reads were collapsed and filtered to measure the absolute abundance of every unique TCRbeta CDR3 rearrangement. For each sample, productive Simpson clonality was calculated as the square root of Simpson's diversity index across productive rearrangements. TCRdb mirrors the immuneACCESS table, restricted to in-frame sequences. Some clones are absent from its copies; in checked studies, under half trace to an unresolved V gene, and the reason for the others is unknown. V and J calls and clone size are copied from that table; D and trimming were computed from the DNA. Across this sample there are some 150,000 clones, with about nine tenths seen only once. The ten largest clones take up approximately 2.4% of the sample.

CDR1 and CDR2 (MDHEN, SYDVKM) derive from the germline V gene. From the cysteine through the phenylalanine, the CDR3 covers 13 amino acids. Of all the DNA, just the CDR3 is kept, 39 bases in frame from base 1. Compared with germline, V lacks 5 bases and J lacks 3 bases; bases without a gene match: 1. Each collaborating institution followed its own protocols to collect whole blood in K2EDTA tubes. For TCRbeta analysis, collaborators shipped samples as frozen whole blood, isolated PBMCs, or DNA extracted from either of those sample types. This chain is built from TRBV28 and TRBJ2-5; TRBD1 aligns with 9 central bases. The material sequenced was peripheral blood. The sequence came from a human donor in a cohort sampled during active COVID-19. CDR3 protein: CASSGDREETQYF. The DNA reads TGTGCCAGCAGTGGGGACAGGGAAGAGACCCAGTACTTC.